Sequencing of this TCR beta chain was carried out in a study of shared clonotypes between healthy human individuals. Whole-study context: Donors consisted of two women and three men between 18 and 49. Findings of the study overall: Clonotypes which were not shared had lower generation probabilities than clonotypes that all four donors shared.

CDR1 is SNHLY, CDR2 FYNNEI, per germline. CDR3 size: 13 residues. Trimming took 6 bases from V and 4 from J; bases not matched to a gene: 5. The data were produced by immunoSEQ multiplex PCR, yet TCRdb's version contains in-frame clones alone and is incomplete. The sample yields some 500,000 clones, 90% to 96% seen once. As for this clone: Its antigen is unknown.

This sequence originates from a woman aged 25 to 39 in good health. The chain has TRBV2 and TRBJ1-1, with 7 bases aligning to TRBD1. The specimen sequenced was naive CD4+ T cells sorted from blood. Described subset: CD45RA+ positively selected. DNA of the CDR3: TGTGCCAGCAGAGATCAGGGGGTCACTGAAGCTTTCTTT. This codes for CASRDQGVTEAFF.